Listed below are T cell receptor beta chains from one sample, sequenced in a study of blood T cell repertoires in COVID-19. Some clones are missing from TCRdb's copy, which holds only in-frame ones; the method was immunoSEQ multiplex PCR. The sample lists around 280,000 clones; around nine tenths were seen once. Sequencing was performed on PBMCs or T cells enriched from blood (not recorded which). The source of these receptors is a woman in her forties who had recovered from COVID-19. Each CDR3 is given with its conserved first and last residue. D genes are given only for firm matches. A row's size may be missing; if present it is once, few, many or a size class.

few	TRBV11-2	TRBJ2-5	TRBD1	TGTGCCAGCAGCGCGACAGGGGCGGACCAAGATTGGGGGACCCAGTACTTC	CASSATGADQDWGTQYF
few	TRBV6-5	TRBJ2-7	-	TGTGCCAGCAGGGTCAGGGTTAAGGACGAGCAGTACTTC	CASRVRVKDEQYF
-	TRBV19	TRBJ2-1	TRBD2	TGTGCCAGTAGTATGAGAGCGGGAGCGTTCGGCCCCATCAATGAGCAGTTCTTC	CASSMRAGAFGPINEQFF
-	TRBV4-1	TRBJ1-5	TRBD1	TGCGCCAGCAGCCTAGGGACAGGGGGCGATCGATGGGCTCAGCCCCAGCATTTT	CASSLGTGGDRWAQPQHF
-	TRBV11-1	TRBJ2-7	TRBD2	TGTGCCAGCAGCCAAAGCGGGAGGGCTGCCGAGCAGTACTTC	CASSQSGRAAEQYF
-	TRBV19	TRBJ2-1	TRBD2	TGTGCCACCCTAAATCCCGGGACTAGCGGCAATGAGCAGTTCTTC	CATLNPGTSGNEQFF
-	TRBV4-2	TRBJ2-7	-	TGTGCCAGCAGCCAAGGGCTTCCATACGAGCAGTACTTC	CASSQGLPYEQYF
-	TRBV3-1/TRBV3-2	TRBJ2-5	-	TGTGCCAGCAGCCCAGGAGGGAGACAAGAGACCCAGTACTTC	CASSPGGRQETQYF
-	TRBV7-2	TRBJ1-2	TRBD1	TGTGCCAGCAGCTTAGAGGGGACAGGGGTGGGCTATGGCTACACCTTC	CASSLEGTGVGYGYTF
-	TRBV5-6	TRBJ2-1	TRBD1	TGTGCCAGCAGCTTGGAGGGACAGGGGATAGGTGAGCAGTTCTTC	CASSLEGQGIGEQFF
-	TRBV27	TRBJ2-3	TRBD1	TGTGCCAGCAAAAGGACAGGGCGCACAGATACGCAGTATTTT	CASKRTGRTDTQYF
-	TRBV3-1/TRBV3-2	TRBJ2-2	-	TGTGCCAGCAGCCTTTTCCTGGCGCGGGGGGAGCTGTTTTTT	CASSLFLARGELFF
-	TRBV9	TRBJ2-1	TRBD2	TGTGCCAGCAGTCATAGCGGGGGCTCCTACAATGAGCAGTTCTTC	CASSHSGGSYNEQFF
-	TRBV7-3	TRBJ2-7	-	TGTGCCAGCAGCTTAAGTGCGGCTAGACCTGACGAGCAGTACTTC	CASSLSAARPDEQYF
-	TRBV11-3	TRBJ2-1	-	TGTGCCAGCAGCCGTAACCGGGGTGCGGACAATGAGCAGTTCTTC	CASSRNRGADNEQFF
once	TRBV5-4	TRBJ2-5	TRBD2	TGTGCCAGCAGCTCCCGGAGCGGGGCTCAAGAGACCCAGTACTTC	CASSSRSGAQETQYF